The next 5 T cell receptor beta chains were all read from a single sample in a study of blood T cell repertoires in COVID-19. The data were produced by immunoSEQ multiplex PCR, yet TCRdb's version contains in-frame clones alone and is incomplete. The repertoire consists of tens of thousands of clones, with roughly 79% occurring once and the leading ten covering less than 35%. Sequences were obtained from peripheral blood. The receptors derive from a human donor in a cohort sampled during active COVID-19.

The chain recombines TRBV10-3 with TRBJ2-2, with TRBD2 matching over 7 bases. CDR1 and CDR2 from the germline V gene are ENHRY and SYGVKD. Trimming took 6 bases from V and 0 from J; bases not matched to a gene: 16. CDR3 length: 19 residues. This chain's CDR3 is CAISGMGGNQDSNTGELFF. In DNA, the CDR3 is TGTGCCATCAGCGGTATGGGGGGGAATCAGGATTCGAACACCGGGGAGCTGTTTTTT.

V usage is TRBV4-3 and J usage is TRBJ2-1; TRBD2 matches 7 bases. The CDR3 spans 16 residues. Germline V lookup: CDR1 LGHNA, CDR2 YSLEER. Trimming at V came to 1 base and at J to 5 bases, leaving 8 bases not matched to a gene. The CDR3 DNA reads as TGCGCCAGCAGCCAAGTTGCCGGGGGGTCGGACAATGAGCAGTTCTTC. It is translated as CASSQVAGGSDNEQFF.

The table lists this clone with a count of one. Here the CDR3 reads CASSSRTGVSEKLFF. The CDR3 DNA follows: TGTGCCAGCAGCTCCAGGACAGGGGTTAGCGAAAAACTGTTTTTT. This chain joins TRBV11-2 and TRBJ1-4; 9 bases are shared with TRBD1. There are 15 residues in the CDR3. V shed 4 bases and J 8 bases; nucleotides not matched to a gene: 8. Germline assignment: CDR1 SGHAT and CDR2 FQNNGV.

The rearrangement uses TRBV7-9 and TRBJ2-3; TRBD1 is a possible D gene (7 bases). The CDR3 has 14 residues. Germline CDR1 SEHNR, CDR2 FQNEAQ (reference sequence). V was shortened by 1 base and J by 5 bases, with 10 bases between the two germline ends. CDR3 residues: CASSLGQGGDTQYF. CDR3 coding DNA: TGTGCCAGCAGCTTAGGGCAGGGGGGAGATACGCAGTATTTT.

This clone was seen more than once but under ten times. As DNA, the CDR3 is TGTGCCAGCAGCCCGGTGCGGGGGCGCGGATCGGGTGAAGCTTTCTTT. Its translation is CASSPVRGRGSGEAFF. The V and J genes are TRBV5-6 and TRBJ1-1; TRBD1 might be the D (6 bases). The CDR3 sequence is 16 residues long. V was cut by 4 bases and J by 7 bases, with 23 bases left in between. Germline assignment: CDR1 SGHDT and CDR2 YYEEEE.